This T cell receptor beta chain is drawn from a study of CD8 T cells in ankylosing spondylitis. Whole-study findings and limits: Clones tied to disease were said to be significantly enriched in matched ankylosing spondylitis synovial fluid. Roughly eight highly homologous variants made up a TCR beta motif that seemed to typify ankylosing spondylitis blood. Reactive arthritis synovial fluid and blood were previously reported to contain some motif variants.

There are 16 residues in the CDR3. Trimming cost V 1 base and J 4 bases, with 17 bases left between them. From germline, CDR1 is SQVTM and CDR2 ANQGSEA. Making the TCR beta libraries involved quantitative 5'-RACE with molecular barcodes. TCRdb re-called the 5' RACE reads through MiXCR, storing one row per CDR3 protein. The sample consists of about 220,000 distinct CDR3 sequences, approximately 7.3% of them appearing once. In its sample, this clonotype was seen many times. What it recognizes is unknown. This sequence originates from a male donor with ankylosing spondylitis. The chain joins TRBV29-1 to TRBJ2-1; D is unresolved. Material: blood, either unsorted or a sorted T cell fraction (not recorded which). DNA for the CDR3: TGCAGCGTTGAAGCGCAGCAGGTAATCCGTTACAATGAGCAGTTCTTC. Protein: CSVEAQQVIRYNEQFF.